This TCR beta chain was found in a study of post-analysis software for immune sequencing data. Researchers reported that TCR beta cDNA libraries carried unique molecular identifiers. Using its own MiXCR run on the PCR reads, TCRdb lists one record per CDR3 protein. The table shows roughly 540,000 distinct CDR3 sequences, with roughly 34% occurring only once. This clonotype has a count of ten or more. The TCR comes from a girl between 2 and 17 years old with multiple sclerosis. Sequencing was carried out using blood.

The CDR3 region has the DNA TGTGCCAGCACCCCCTGGACAGGGGACGCGTCAGAGACCCAGTACTTC. Its translation: CASTPWTGDASETQYF. The chain combines TRBV28 with TRBJ2-5, with TRBD1 matching over 9 bases. V was pared by 7 bases and J by 4 bases, with 13 bases of the junction left unmatched. The CDR3 sequence is 16 residues long. The germline gives CDR1 MDHEN, CDR2 SYDVKM.